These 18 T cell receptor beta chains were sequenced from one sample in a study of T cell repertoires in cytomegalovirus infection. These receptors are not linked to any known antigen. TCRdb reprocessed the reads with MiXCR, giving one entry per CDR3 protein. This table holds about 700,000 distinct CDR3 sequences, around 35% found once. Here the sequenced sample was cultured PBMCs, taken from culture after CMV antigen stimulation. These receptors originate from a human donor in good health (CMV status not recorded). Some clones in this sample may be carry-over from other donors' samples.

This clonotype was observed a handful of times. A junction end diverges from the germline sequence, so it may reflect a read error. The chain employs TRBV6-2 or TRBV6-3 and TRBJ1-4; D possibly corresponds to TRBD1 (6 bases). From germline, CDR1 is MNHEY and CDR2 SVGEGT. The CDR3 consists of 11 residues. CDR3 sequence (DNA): TGTGCCAGCCTCGGACCGGGACATGTCGTTTTT. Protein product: CASLGPGHVVF.

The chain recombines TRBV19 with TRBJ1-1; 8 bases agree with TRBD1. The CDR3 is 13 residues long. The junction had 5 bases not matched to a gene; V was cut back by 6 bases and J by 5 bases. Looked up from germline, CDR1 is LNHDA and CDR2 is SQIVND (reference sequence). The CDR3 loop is CASSNQGATEAFF. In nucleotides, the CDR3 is TGTGCCAGTAGCAACCAGGGGGCGACTGAAGCTTTCTTT. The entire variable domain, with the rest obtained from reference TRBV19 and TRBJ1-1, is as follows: DGGITQSPKYLFRKEGQNVTLSCEQNLNHDAMYWYRQDPGQGLRLIYYSQIVNDFQKGDIAEGYSVSREKKESFPLTVTSAQKNPTAFYLCASSNQGATEAFFGQGTRLTVV.

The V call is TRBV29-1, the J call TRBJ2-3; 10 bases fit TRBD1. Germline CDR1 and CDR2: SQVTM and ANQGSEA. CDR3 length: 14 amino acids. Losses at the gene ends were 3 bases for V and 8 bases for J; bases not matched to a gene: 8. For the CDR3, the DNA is TGCAGCGTTGATAGACAGGGGGCGCGTGGTACGCAGTATTTT. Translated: CSVDRQGARGTQYF.

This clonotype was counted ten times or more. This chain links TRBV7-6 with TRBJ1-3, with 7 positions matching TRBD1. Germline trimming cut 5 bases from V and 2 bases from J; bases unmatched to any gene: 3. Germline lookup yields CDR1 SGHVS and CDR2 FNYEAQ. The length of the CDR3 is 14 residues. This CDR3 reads CASSPGTAGNTIYF. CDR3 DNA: TGTGCCAGCAGCCCCGGGACAGCTGGAAACACCATATATTTT.

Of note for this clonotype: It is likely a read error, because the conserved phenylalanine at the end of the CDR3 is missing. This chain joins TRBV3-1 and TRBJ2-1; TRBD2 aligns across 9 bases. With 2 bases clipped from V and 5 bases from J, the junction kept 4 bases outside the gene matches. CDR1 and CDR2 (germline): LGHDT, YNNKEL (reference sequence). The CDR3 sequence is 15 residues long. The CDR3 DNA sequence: TGTGCCAGCAGCCAAAGTAGCGGGGGCCACAATGAGCAGTTCCTC. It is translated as CASSQSSGGHNEQFL.

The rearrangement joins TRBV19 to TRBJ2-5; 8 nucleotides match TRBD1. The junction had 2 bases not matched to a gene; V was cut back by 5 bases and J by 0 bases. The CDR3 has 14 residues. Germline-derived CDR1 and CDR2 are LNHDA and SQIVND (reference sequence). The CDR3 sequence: CASSAGQDQETQYF. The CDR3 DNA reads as TGTGCCAGTAGTGCGGGACAGGACCAAGAGACCCAGTACTTC.

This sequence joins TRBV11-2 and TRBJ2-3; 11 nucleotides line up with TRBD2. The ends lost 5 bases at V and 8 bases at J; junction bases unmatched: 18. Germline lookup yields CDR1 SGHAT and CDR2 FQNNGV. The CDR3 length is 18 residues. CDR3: CASSTPLEHSGRAGTQYF. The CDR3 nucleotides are TGTGCCAGCAGCACTCCACTCGAACATAGCGGGAGGGCCGGTACGCAGTATTTT.

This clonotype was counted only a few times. The CDR3 protein is CASSFQAGRRGNTIYF. The CDR3 DNA reads TGTGCCAGCAGCTTTCAGGCTGGGAGACGTGGAAACACCATATATTTT. The V call is TRBV7-6, the J call TRBJ1-3, with no clear D. CDR3 length: 16 amino acids. The germline V and J ends were trimmed by 3 bases and 3 bases, with 15 bases remaining between them. The germline V gene encodes CDR1 SGHVS and CDR2 FNYEAQ.

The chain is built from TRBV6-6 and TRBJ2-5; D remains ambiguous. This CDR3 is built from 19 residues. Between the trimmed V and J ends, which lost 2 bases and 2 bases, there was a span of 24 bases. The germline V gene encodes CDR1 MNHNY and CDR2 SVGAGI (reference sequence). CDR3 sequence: CASSYTPANARLKQETQYF. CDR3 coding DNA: TGTGCCAGCAGTTACACACCGGCCAACGCCCGCCTGAAACAAGAGACCCAGTACTTC.

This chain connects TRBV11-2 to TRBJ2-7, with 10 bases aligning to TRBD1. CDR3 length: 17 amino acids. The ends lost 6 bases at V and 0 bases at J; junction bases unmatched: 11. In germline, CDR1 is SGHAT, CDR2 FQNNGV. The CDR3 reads CASRGGTGAIFSYEQYF. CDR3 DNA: TGTGCCAGCAGGGGCGGGACAGGGGCGATTTTCTCCTACGAGCAGTACTTC. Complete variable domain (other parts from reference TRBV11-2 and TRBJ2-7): EAGVAQSPRYKIIEKRQSVAFWCNPISGHATLYWYQQILGQGPKLLIQFQNNGVVDDSQLPKDRFSAERLKGVDSTLKIQPAKLEDSAVYLCASRGGTGAIFSYEQYFGPGTRLTVT.

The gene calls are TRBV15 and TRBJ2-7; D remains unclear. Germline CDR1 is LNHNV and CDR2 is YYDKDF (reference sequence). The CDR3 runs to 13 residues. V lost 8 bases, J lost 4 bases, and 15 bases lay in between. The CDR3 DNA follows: TGTGCCACCGGAGATTCCTCTTCGTACGAGCAGTACTTC. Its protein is CATGDSSSYEQYF. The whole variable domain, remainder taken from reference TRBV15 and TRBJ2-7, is DAMVIQNPRYQVTQFGKPVTLSCSQTLNHNVMYWYQQKSSQAPKLLFHYYDKDFNNEADTPDNFQSRRPNTSFCFLDIRSPGLGDTAMYLCATGDSSSYEQYFGPGTRLTVT.

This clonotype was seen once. The CDR3 region is CASRVGANTGELFF. CDR3 nucleotides: TGTGCCAGCAGGGTCGGAGCGAACACCGGGGAGCTGTTTTTT. This chain connects TRBV2 to TRBJ2-2; D uncertain. Germline-derived CDR1 and CDR2 are SNHLY and FYNNEI. This CDR3 comprises 14 residues. Trimming cost V 6 bases and J 0 bases, with 8 bases left between them.

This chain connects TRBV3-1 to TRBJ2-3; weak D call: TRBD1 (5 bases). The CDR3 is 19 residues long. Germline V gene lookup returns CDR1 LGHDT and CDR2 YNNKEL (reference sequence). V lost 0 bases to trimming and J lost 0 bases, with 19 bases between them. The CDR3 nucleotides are TGTGCCAGCAGCCAAGATCCCGGCCGGTGGCAGGGAAGCACAGATACGCAGTATTTT. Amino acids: CASSQDPGRWQGSTDTQYF.

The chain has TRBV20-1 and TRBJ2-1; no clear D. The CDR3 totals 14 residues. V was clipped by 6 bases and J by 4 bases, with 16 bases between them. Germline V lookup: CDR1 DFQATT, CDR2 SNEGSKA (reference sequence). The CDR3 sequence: CSAPEDQGYNEQFF. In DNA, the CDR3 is TGCAGTGCCCCCGAGGATCAAGGTTACAATGAGCAGTTCTTC.

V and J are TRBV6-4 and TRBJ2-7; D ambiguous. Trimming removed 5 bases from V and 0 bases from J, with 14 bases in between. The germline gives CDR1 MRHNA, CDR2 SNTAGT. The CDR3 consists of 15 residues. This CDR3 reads CASSSRTDLSYEQYF. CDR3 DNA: TGTGCCAGCAGTTCGAGGACCGATCTCTCCTACGAGCAGTACTTC.

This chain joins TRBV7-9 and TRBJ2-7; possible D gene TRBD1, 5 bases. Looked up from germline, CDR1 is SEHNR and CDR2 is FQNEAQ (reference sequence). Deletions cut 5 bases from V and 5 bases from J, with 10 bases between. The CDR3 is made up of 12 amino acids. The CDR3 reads CASSEGVDEQYF. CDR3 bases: TGTGCCAGCAGCGAAGGGGTCGACGAGCAGTACTTC.

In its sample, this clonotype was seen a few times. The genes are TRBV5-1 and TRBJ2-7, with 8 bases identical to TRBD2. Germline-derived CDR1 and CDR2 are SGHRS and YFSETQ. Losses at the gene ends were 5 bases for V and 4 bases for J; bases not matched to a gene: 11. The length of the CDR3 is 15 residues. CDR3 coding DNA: TGCGCCAGCAGGGCTATTGCGGGAGGACTGTACGAGCAGTACTTC. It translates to CASRAIAGGLYEQYF.

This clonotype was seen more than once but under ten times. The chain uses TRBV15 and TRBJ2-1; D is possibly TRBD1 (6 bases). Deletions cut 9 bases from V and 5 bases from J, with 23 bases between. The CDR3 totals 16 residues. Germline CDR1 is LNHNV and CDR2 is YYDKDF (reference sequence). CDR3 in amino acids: CATTRSRDRRNNEQFF. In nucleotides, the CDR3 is TGTGCCACAACCCGGAGCCGCGACAGGCGAAACAATGAGCAGTTCTTC.